The 31 T cell receptor beta chains presented below share a single source sample, sequenced in a study of blood T cell repertoires in COVID-19. Some clones are missing from TCRdb's copy, which holds only in-frame ones; the method was immunoSEQ multiplex PCR. Here the sample spans 210,000 or so clones, roughly 80% being singletons. Sequencing was carried out using peripheral blood. The receptors derive from a man between 50 and 59 years old who had recovered from COVID-19.

This clone came up once. This sequence joins TRBV27 and TRBJ2-5; 10 positions match TRBD2. The CDR3 extends over 16 amino acids. J lost 5 bases, V lost 5 bases, and 11 bases had no gene match. Germline V gene lookup returns CDR1 MNHEY and CDR2 SMNVEV (reference sequence). CDR3 bases: TGTGCCAGCAGTAGGCCTAGCGGGAGAGGGATGGAGACCCAGTACTTC. Translation: CASSRPSGRGMETQYF.

The CDR3 DNA reads as TGTGCCAGCAGTTCTGATGATCACAGGGGCCGGCGAGGAGGGCCCTCAGATACGCAGTATTTT. This gives the protein CASSSDDHRGRRGGPSDTQYF. The chain recombines TRBV27 with TRBJ2-3; the D gene is possibly TRBD1 (7 bases). The CDR3 is 21 residues long. V gave up 4 bases and J gave up 4 bases, with 33 bases separating them. Germline CDR1 is MNHEY and CDR2 is SMNVEV (reference sequence).

The chain has TRBV5-1 and TRBJ2-1; 12 positions agree with TRBD2. Germline V gene data show CDR1 as SGHRS and CDR2 as YFSETQ. After removal of 4 bases from V and 4 bases from J, the junction contained 21 bases not matched to a gene. This CDR3 has 21 amino acids. Written as DNA, the CDR3 is TGCGCCAGCAGCGGCACCCGGTGGCTAGCGGGAGGGCCTGGAGTTTACAATGAGCAGTTCTTC. It codes for CASSGTRWLAGGPGVYNEQFF.

The J gene is TRBJ1-1, the V gene TRBV29-1; D is perhaps TRBD1 (5 bases). CDR1 SQVTM and CDR2 ANQGSEA come from the germline V gene. With 4 bases removed from V and 7 bases from J, the gap between germline ends came to 13 bases. There are 12 residues in the CDR3. CDR3 coding DNA: TGCAGCGTTGGTAACAGGAGGGATGAAGCTTTCTTT. Protein sequence: CSVGNRRDEAFF.

The chain joins TRBV2 to TRBJ2-1; the match to TRBD2 covers 7 bases. Germline-derived CDR1 and CDR2 are SNHLY and FYNNEI. Germline trimming cut 0 bases from V and 4 bases from J; bases unmatched to any gene: 9. This CDR3 has 17 residues. The CDR3 DNA sequence: TGTGCCAGCAGTGAAGCTTCGGGGGAGGGTTGGTACAATGAGCAGTTCTTC. It specifies CASSEASGEGWYNEQFF.

The chain has TRBV29-1 and TRBJ2-7, with D perhaps matching TRBD1 (6 bases). Trimming removed 4 bases from V and 1 base from J, with 14 bases in between. The germline CDR1 and CDR2 sequences are SQVTM and ANQGSEA. This CDR3 has 14 residues. CDR3 residues: CSVVWAGVSYEQYF. In DNA, the CDR3 is TGCAGCGTTGTATGGGCAGGGGTTTCCTACGAGCAGTACTTC.

This clone was picked up one time. The chain is built from TRBV19 and TRBJ1-5; D is undetermined. CDR1 LNHDA and CDR2 SQIVND come from the germline V gene (reference sequence). The V and J ends lost 1 base and 4 bases respectively, with 14 bases between them. This CDR3 has 16 amino acids. CDR3 protein: CASSIGHGRGNQPQHF. For the CDR3, the DNA is TGTGCCAGTAGTATAGGTCATGGACGGGGAAATCAGCCCCAGCATTTT.

This chain connects TRBV5-1 to TRBJ1-6; 8 bases align to TRBD1. The CDR3 totals 15 residues. Germline V gene data show CDR1 as SGHRS and CDR2 as YFSETQ. V dropped 3 bases and J dropped 8; count of bases not matched to a gene: 7. The chain's CDR3 is CASSSDYRGDSPLHF. CDR3 DNA: TGCGCCAGCAGCTCCGATTACAGGGGGGATTCACCCCTCCACTTT.

Turning to this clone: The same CDR3 is also encoded by other DNA sequences in this sample. This sequence joins TRBV7-2 and TRBJ1-1; D unresolved. The V and J ends lost 0 bases and 1 base respectively, with 6 bases between them. There are 14 residues in the CDR3. From germline, CDR1 is SGHTA and CDR2 FQGNSA. The CDR3 region is CASSLARENTEAFF. Here the CDR3 DNA reads TGTGCCAGCAGCTTAGCGAGAGAGAACACTGAAGCTTTCTTT.

This sequence joins TRBV19 and TRBJ2-3, with TRBD1 identical over 8 bases. Trimming took 2 bases from V and 0 from J; bases not matched to a gene: 10. Germline assignment: CDR1 LNHDA and CDR2 SQIVND (reference sequence). This CDR3 comprises 18 residues. The chain's CDR3 is CASSISLGGTGSTDTQYF. Written as DNA, the CDR3 is TGTGCCAGTAGTATATCTCTTGGTGGGACAGGAAGCACAGATACGCAGTATTTT.

Concerning this clone itself: At one boundary the junction diverges from the germline segment, which might be a read error. This rearrangement joins TRBV2 to TRBJ2-6; 7 nucleotides match TRBD1. The germline V gene has CDR1 SNHLY and CDR2 FYNNEI. CDR3 size: 16 residues. The CDR3 loop is CASREAGGSGANVLTF. DNA for the CDR3: TGTGCCAGCAGAGAAGCAGGGGGCTCTGGGGCCAACGTCCTGACTTTC.

The chain combines TRBV3-1 (or the pseudogene TRBV3-2) with TRBJ2-3; possibly TRBD2 for D (6 bases). In germline, CDR1 is LGHDT, CDR2 YNNKEL (reference sequence). The V and J ends lost 1 base and 11 bases respectively, with 7 bases between them. The CDR3 spans 11 residues. In DNA form, the CDR3 reads TGTGCCAGCAGCCAAGCGGGACTGCAGTATTTT. The encoded protein is CASSQAGLQYF.

The gene calls are TRBV19 and TRBJ1-4; 8 bases map to TRBD1. Germline V gives CDR1 LNHDA, CDR2 SQIVND (reference sequence). The CDR3 has 14 amino acids. V lost 5 bases to trimming and J lost 5 bases; unmatched junction nucleotides: 4. Written as DNA, the CDR3 is TGTGCCAGTAGTCCCAGGACAGGGAATGAAAAACTGTTTTTT. This translates into CASSPRTGNEKLFF.

The chain recombines TRBV14 with TRBJ1-3, with D possibly TRBD1 on 5 matching bases. This CDR3 is built from 19 residues. V shed 1 base and J shed 7 bases, with 26 bases lying between them. Looked up from germline, CDR1 is SGHDN and CDR2 is FVKESK. The CDR3 region has the DNA TGTGCCAGCAGCCAAGTTTATACTAACCTAGGACAATGGAATAACACCATATATTTT. Its translation: CASSQVYTNLGQWNNTIYF.

This rearrangement joins TRBV6-5 to TRBJ2-7; TRBD1 aligns across 10 bases. Trimming at V came to 5 bases and at J to 5 bases, leaving 9 bases not matched to a gene. The CDR3 runs to 15 residues. Germline V gives CDR1 MNHEY, CDR2 SVGAGI. The CDR3 nucleotides read TGTGCCAGCAGTACCGGGACAGGGGTTCTCCACGAGCAGTACTTC. Protein sequence: CASSTGTGVLHEQYF.

To note about this clone: This sample also contains other DNA sequences that code for the same CDR3. V and J are TRBV2 and TRBJ2-7, with unresolved D. Trimming took 6 bases from V and 3 from J, leaving 9 bases between them. CDR1 is SNHLY and CDR2 is FYNNEI in the germline V gene. The CDR3 spans 12 residues. CDR3 bases: TGTGCCAGCAGAGGCGGTAGCTACGAGCAGTACTTC. This gives the protein CASRGGSYEQYF.

V gene TRBV12-3 or TRBV12-4 combines with J gene TRBJ1-2; D is uncertain. The CDR3 sequence is 13 residues long. The V end was cut by 8 bases, the J end by 7 bases, with 17 bases between. The CDR3 sequence is CASSVRRGGGYTF. The CDR3, as DNA: TGTGCCAGCTCTGTCCGACGAGGTGGTGGCTACACCTTC.

This clone was counted once. The V gene is TRBV11-2, the J gene TRBJ2-1; TRBD2 agrees at 9 bases. There are 15 residues in the CDR3. The germline V gene has CDR1 SGHAT and CDR2 FQNNGV. The V gene end was trimmed by 3 bases and the J gene end by 8 bases; junction bases not matched to a gene: 8. This chain's CDR3 is CASSLAAGGFHEQFF. The CDR3 DNA sequence: TGTGCCAGCAGCTTGGCGGCGGGAGGGTTCCATGAGCAGTTCTTC.

The chain couples TRBV4-1 to TRBJ2-3, with 13 positions matching TRBD2. The CDR3 extends over 16 amino acids. Germline CDR1 and CDR2: MGHRA and YSYEKL. V was clipped by 4 bases and J by 1 base; unmatched bases: 2. The CDR3 here is CASSRGTSGGTDTQYF. The CDR3, as DNA: TGCGCCAGCAGCCGAGGGACTAGCGGGGGCACAGATACGCAGTATTTT.

This clone was recorded only once. In nucleotides, the CDR3 is TGTGCCAGCACCCGGGACAGGCCTCAGCCCCAGCATTTT. It yields the protein CASTRDRPQPQHF. The chain couples TRBV6-6 to TRBJ1-5, with TRBD1 identical over 8 bases. CDR1 MNHNY and CDR2 SVGAGI come from the germline V gene (reference sequence). The CDR3 has 13 residues. With V trimmed by 7 bases and J by 6 bases, 5 bases remained unmatched.

This sequence joins TRBV3-1 (or the pseudogene TRBV3-2) and TRBJ2-6, with 8 bases lining up with TRBD1. V dropped 2 bases and J dropped 1; count of bases not matched to a gene: 4. Germline V lookup: CDR1 LGHDT, CDR2 YNNKEL (reference sequence). CDR3 length equals 17 residues. The chain's CDR3 is CASSQRTGSSGANVLTF. The CDR3 DNA follows: TGTGCCAGCAGCCAAAGGACAGGGTCTTCTGGGGCCAACGTCCTGACTTTC.

The chain has TRBV20-1 and TRBJ2-7; the match to TRBD1 covers 11 bases. Germline CDR1 reads DFQATT; CDR2 reads SNEGSKA (reference sequence). The junction had 18 bases not matched to a gene; V was cut back by 3 bases and J by 5 bases. The CDR3 runs to 18 residues. The CDR3 nucleotides read TGCAGTGCTAGTCAGGCCCCTGGGGACAGGGGGACTTCGGACGAGCAGTACTTC. Translation gives CSASQAPGDRGTSDEQYF.

V is TRBV27 and J is TRBJ1-2, with D possibly being TRBD1 (6 bases). Trimming left V 6 bases short and J 3 bases short, with 20 bases between. This CDR3 is built from 16 residues. Per germline, CDR1 MNHEY and CDR2 SMNVEV (reference sequence). The CDR3 loop is CASSDAQGPVDYGYTF. Here the CDR3 DNA reads TGTGCCAGCAGCGACGCCCAGGGGCCGGTGGACTATGGCTACACCTTC.

In its sample, this clone was seen once. The J gene is TRBJ1-2, the V gene TRBV2; TRBD1 matches 7 bases. This CDR3 has 16 residues. Germline V CDR1 and CDR2: SNHLY, FYNNEI. The V segment lost 3 bases and the J segment 5 bases; nucleotides outside the gene matches: 12. CDR3 sequence (DNA): TGTGCCAGCAGTGAGAATAGGGGGCTTAGCCCTTATGGCTACACCTTC. Translation: CASSENRGLSPYGYTF. The whole variable domain, remainder taken from reference TRBV2 and TRBJ1-2, is EPEVTQTPSHQVTQMGQEVILRCVPISNHLYFYWYRQILGQKVEFLVSFYNNEISEKSEIFDDQFSVERPDGSNFTLKIRSTKLEDSAMYFCASSENRGLSPYGYTFGSGTRLTVV.

This clone was seen a few times. The genes are TRBV6-5 and TRBJ2-2; D may be TRBD1 (5 bases). Germline V CDR1 and CDR2: MNHEY, SVGAGI. V lost 8 bases to trimming and J lost 6 bases, with 19 bases between them. The length of the CDR3 is 15 residues. The chain's CDR3 is CASPPQGTTPGELFF. The CDR3 DNA follows: TGTGCCAGCCCCCCGCAGGGAACAACTCCCGGGGAGCTGTTTTTT.

The J gene is TRBJ2-2, the V gene TRBV11-2, with 11 bases identical to TRBD2. The germline V gene encodes CDR1 SGHAT and CDR2 FQNNGV. The CDR3 is made up of 17 amino acids. Trimming took 5 bases from V and 1 from J; bases not matched to a gene: 6. CDR3 in amino acids: CASSGPGLAGNTGELFF. The CDR3 DNA reads TGTGCCAGCAGCGGCCCCGGACTAGCGGGGAACACCGGGGAGCTGTTTTTT.

This clone was recorded a few times. This rearrangement joins TRBV18 to TRBJ2-3, with D tentatively TRBD1 (7 bases). The germline V gene has CDR1 KGHSH and CDR2 LQKENI. There are 16 residues in the CDR3. Deletions cut 3 bases from V and 0 bases from J, with 13 bases between. For the CDR3, the DNA is TGTGCCAGCTCACCTCCGACAGGGACTAGCACAGATACGCAGTATTTT. The encoded protein is CASSPPTGTSTDTQYF. The full variable domain, completed using reference TRBV18 and TRBJ2-3, is NAGVMQNPRHLVRRRGQEARLRCSPMKGHSHVYWYRQLPEEGLKFMVYLQKENIIDESGMPKERFSAEFPKEGPSILRIQQVVRGDSAAYFCASSPPTGTSTDTQYFGPGTRLTVL.

The V gene is TRBV5-1, the J gene TRBJ2-3; 11 nucleotides line up with TRBD2. Per germline, CDR1 SGHRS and CDR2 YFSETQ. The CDR3 contains 15 residues. V lost 4 bases to trimming and J lost 7 bases; unmatched junction nucleotides: 8. CDR3 in amino acids: CASSGTSGVDHTQYF. The CDR3 nucleotides are TGCGCCAGCAGCGGGACTAGCGGAGTTGATCATACGCAGTATTTT.

Concerning this clone: The same CDR3 arises from other DNA sequences in this sample as well. This chain connects TRBV5-1 to TRBJ2-6; D gene uncertain. V was shortened by 0 bases and J by 0 bases, with 4 bases between the two germline ends. The CDR3 is 15 residues long. CDR1 and CDR2 from the germline V gene are SGHRS and YFSETQ. The CDR3 DNA is TGCGCCAGCAGCTTGGCAGGCTCTGGGGCCAACGTCCTGACTTTC. Protein sequence: CASSLAGSGANVLTF.

The genes are TRBV7-6 and TRBJ2-3; the match to TRBD2 covers 12 bases. Germline-derived CDR1 and CDR2 are SGHVS and FNYEAQ. This CDR3 has 17 residues. The J segment lost 3 bases and the V segment lost 1 base, leaving 5 bases of the junction unmatched. CDR3 sequence: CASSLVVGLAGTDTQYF. CDR3 DNA: TGTGCCAGCAGCTTAGTGGTTGGACTAGCGGGGACAGATACGCAGTATTTT.

The gene calls are TRBV15 and TRBJ2-7, with 10 bases aligning to TRBD1. This CDR3 has 14 residues. Germline-derived CDR1 and CDR2 are LNHNV and YYDKDF (reference sequence). J was trimmed by 6 bases and V by 3 bases; bases with no gene match: 5. This CDR3 reads CATSSDRGLGEQYF. CDR3 coding DNA: TGTGCCACCAGCAGCGACAGGGGGCTAGGCGAGCAGTACTTC.